The clone carrying this TCR beta chain has only one observation. The sample belongs to a study of blood T cell repertoires in COVID-19. In the authors' workflow: Counts of nucleated cells, estimated from reference gene primer amplification, were obtained. Only in-frame clones appear in the TCRdb table, and some are missing; sequencing was by immunoSEQ multiplex PCR. V and J calls and clone size follow that table, whereas D and trimming were derived from the DNA. The sample holds about 220,000 clones, 80% to 90% seen once. CDR1 is MDHEN and CDR2 is SYDVKM in the germline V gene. The CDR3 covers 17 residues. V lost 2 bases to trimming and J lost 3 bases; unmatched junction nucleotides: 11.

The source is a man aged 30-40 years with active or convalescent COVID-19. The material sequenced was peripheral blood. The chain combines TRBV28 with TRBJ1-1; 8 nucleotides align to TRBD1. CDR3 sequence: CASSLNQGASGDTEAFF. For the CDR3, the DNA is TGTGCCAGCAGTTTAAACCAGGGGGCCTCAGGGGACACTGAAGCTTTCTTT.